The 8 T cell receptor beta chains presented below share a single source sample, sequenced in a study of OX40 agonist ivuxolimab in advanced cancers. The assay was immunoSEQ multiplex PCR, and TCRdb's table has in-frame clones only and misses some. This repertoire shows fewer than 90,000 clones, about 85% found once; its top ten account for about 1.3%. The sequenced sample was CD4+ or CD8+ T cells sorted from blood, obtained in a trial of the OX40 agonist ivuxolimab. These TCRs come from an adult with an advanced solid tumor such as melanoma, head and neck, liver or kidney cancer.

This rearrangement joins TRBV30 to TRBJ1-3, with D unresolved. The CDR3 has 15 amino acids. The germline CDR1 and CDR2 sequences are GTSNPN and SVGIG (reference sequence). Between the trimmed V and J ends, which lost 3 bases and 0 bases, there was a span of 12 bases. CDR3 DNA: TGTGCCTGGAGGGAGGACCGTCTCTCTGGAAACACCATATATTTT. This codes for CAWREDRLSGNTIYF.

This chain links TRBV7-2 with TRBJ1-5, with D uncertain. The CDR3 consists of 14 residues. Per germline, CDR1 SGHTA and CDR2 FQGNSA. V was clipped by 5 bases and J by 4 bases, with 12 bases between them. As DNA, the CDR3 is TGTGCCAGCAGCCCAGATCACTGGAATCAGCCCCAGCATTTT. Protein product: CASSPDHWNQPQHF. The variable domain in full, completed from reference TRBV7-2 and TRBJ1-5, reads GAGVSQSPSNKVTEKGKDVELRCDPISGHTALYWYRQSLGQGLEFLIYFQGNSAPDKSGLPSDRFSAERTGGSVSTLTIQRTQQEDSAVYLCASSPDHWNQPQHFGDGTRLSIL.

The chain has TRBV10-3 and TRBJ1-1, with 12 bases lining up with TRBD1. The CDR3 runs 16 residues. The V and J ends lost 7 bases and 3 bases, in that order; junction bases with no gene match: 9. In germline, CDR1 is ENHRY, CDR2 SYGVKD. CDR3 nucleotides: TGTGCCATCACCCCGGGACAGGGGGCTGGGGACACTGAAGCTTTCTTT. Translating it yields CAITPGQGAGDTEAFF.

V gene TRBV6-1 combines with J gene TRBJ1-5; 8 bases line up with TRBD1. The junction had 4 bases not matched to a gene; V was cut back by 6 bases and J by 6 bases. The CDR3 is 13 amino acids. From germline, CDR1 is MNHNS and CDR2 SASEGT. The CDR3 coding sequence is TGTGCCAGCAGAGACAGGGGCGGTCAGCCCCAGCATTTT. Amino acids: CASRDRGGQPQHF.

This chain uses TRBV5-4 with TRBJ2-7; D remains ambiguous. Germline lookup yields CDR1 SGHNT and CDR2 YYREEE (reference sequence). The CDR3 is 11 amino acids. Trimming pared 3 bases from V and 4 bases from J, leaving 5 bases between. The CDR3 loop reads CASSSLYEQYF. CDR3 DNA sequence: TGTGCCAGCAGCTCCTTGTACGAGCAGTACTTC.

The chain recombines TRBV7-9 with TRBJ2-7; perhaps TRBD1 as D (5 bases). The CDR3 runs 13 residues. The germline V gene encodes CDR1 SEHNR and CDR2 FQNEAQ (reference sequence). Trimming removed 3 bases at V and 1 base at J, with 7 bases between. The CDR3: CASSFSGSYEQYF. The CDR3, as DNA: TGTGCCAGCAGCTTTTCAGGGTCCTACGAGCAGTACTTC.

The V and J genes are TRBV10-3 and TRBJ2-1; 8 bases match TRBD1. The CDR3 covers 15 residues. The ends lost 4 bases at V and 4 bases at J; junction bases unmatched: 6. Germline V lookup: CDR1 ENHRY, CDR2 SYGVKD. This chain's CDR3 is CAISGDRHGYNEQFF. CDR3 DNA sequence: TGTGCCATCAGTGGGGACAGGCATGGTTACAATGAGCAGTTCTTC.

V is TRBV18 and J is TRBJ1-3; D unclear. The CDR3 is 16 residues long. V lost 0 bases, J lost 3 bases, and 12 bases lay in between. Germline V gene data show CDR1 as KGHSH and CDR2 as LQKENI. CDR3: CASSPPSRDIGNTIYF. CDR3 sequence (DNA): TGTGCCAGCTCACCACCATCTAGAGACATTGGAAACACCATATATTTT. Based on the CDR3 plus reference TRBV18 and TRBJ1-3, the full variable domain is NAGVMQNPRHLVRRRGQEARLRCSPMKGHSHVYWYRQLPEEGLKFMVYLQKENIIDESGMPKERFSAEFPKEGPSILRIQQVVRGDSAAYFCASSPPSRDIGNTIYFGEGSWLTVV.